The sequence of this TCR beta chain was determined in a study of cytomegalovirus exposure and HLA in healthy donors (dated 2017 in TCRdb). Regarding the research as a whole: According to an earlier analysis of 450 to 650 of the donors, roughly 180 million T cells yielded over 90 million unique TCR beta sequences and approximately 300 Gb of sequence data. An early release covering roughly 580 HLA-typed donors comprised 300 to 350 gigabases of sequencing data and 85 million or so unique TCR sequences. The genetic ancestry cluster associated with self-reported Caucasian donors included around four fifths of the approximately 430 genotyped donors. The aim of the study was to test whether cataloging public T cell receptors could identify signatures of past pathogen exposure. The study profiled the T cell repertoires of hundreds of subjects by immunosequencing and related them to cytomegalovirus serostatus. Along with the approximately 650-subject first cohort, a separate validation cohort of over a hundred different subjects was used. High-throughput TCR immunosequencing, statistical association of individual TCRs with disease status, and machine learning were combined to predict cytomegalovirus infection status. A later analysis re-examined previously published TCR beta repertoires from just over 650 donors and added high-resolution HLA genotyping to investigate patterns of TCR occurrence. The later analysis used no new phenotypic data to find candidate immune exposures, relying instead on TCR beta sequences and their occurrence across donors. To decide whether each TCR beta V gene segment behaved as functional or pseudogenic, an earlier analysis of some 580 of the donors relied on high-throughput TCR beta sequencing. Alongside the repertoire data, information on donor age, sex, ethnicity and CMV serostatus was compiled. A later genetic analysis took genome-wide SNP genotypes for about 55% of the roughly 700 donors and used that subset as a discovery cohort. All discovery cohort repertoires had been generated on a single sequencing platform. HLA typing included class I and class II loci at four-digit resolution. Typing coverage varied by locus: about 629-630 donors for A, B, C, DRB1 and DQB1; 522 for DQA1; nearly 610 for DPA1; about 450 for DPB1. Roughly 5 DR-DQ haplotypes were handled as single units for association and clustering because linkage in the cohort was strong. Among about 410 genotyped donors of the cohort, an average of around 220,000 unique TCR beta nucleotide sequences was sequenced per donor, of which roughly 17% were non-productive.

The cohort comprised fewer than 700 healthy bone marrow donors. At the time of sampling, every cohort member was nominally healthy, though immune exposures that went unrecorded were likely present. The donor was CMV seropositive and was included in the group of some 290 seropositive cohort members. Each donor provided a peripheral blood sample, and peripheral blood mononuclear cells were used for TCR beta sequencing. The Qiagen DNeasy Blood Extraction Kit was used to extract genomic DNA from the blood cell samples. The CDR3 contains 15 residues, cysteine and phenylalanine counted. Here the CDR3 DNA is all that survives: 45 bases in frame from base 1. From a lookup of the germline V gene (reference sequence), CDR1 and CDR2 are SGHNT and YYREEE. V and J are trimmed by 10 bases and 4 bases, and the gene matches miss 15 bases of the junction. The library came from the immunoSEQ multiplex PCR assay. For the multiplex PCR, a mixture combining 60 forward primers for TCR Vbeta segments and 13 reverse primers for TCR Jbeta segments was used. A multiplex PCR assay on genomic DNA amplified the CDR3 region of rearranged TCR beta genes. The amplified TCR beta libraries were sequenced on the Illumina HiSeq System as 87-base-pair reads. The source study handled its data this way. In a later analysis, tens of millions of unique TCR beta chains were counted across the 500 to 850 repertoires, and around 11 million of these chains were shared by at least two donors. Raw reads were error-corrected and collapsed into unique sequences by a nearest-neighbor algorithm in which closely related sequences were merged to remove PCR and sequencing errors. Alignment of CDR3 sequences to IMGT reference sequences was used to assign V, D and J gene segments. For a sequence to be retained, at least a six-nucleotide match to both a V gene segment and a J gene segment was required. Rearrangements were classified as productive when the CDR3 lacked stop codons and remained in frame with V and J, and all other rearrangements were classified as non-productive. Following IMGT convention, CDR3 was defined as the stretch from the second conserved V-encoded cysteine up to the conserved J-encoded phenylalanine. The earlier analysis of 550 to 650 of the donors excluded any sequence lacking an unambiguous match to a single V gene segment. An earlier analysis of 550 to 650 of the donors classified V segments as functional when productive rearrangements were above 56.7% and as segregating when the standard deviation between donors was above 5%. A statistical classification framework was built to diagnose cytomegalovirus status from the catalog of TCR beta chain sequences. In a later analysis, V and J genes were assigned by comparing TCR nucleotide sequences against IMGT/GENE-DB human TR gene sequences. A later analysis assigned CDR3 sequences and most-parsimonious VDJ recombination scenarios with the TCRdist pipeline. In a later analysis, each TCR beta chain was defined by its CDR3 amino acid sequence together with its V-gene family, and reads without a unique V-gene family were excluded. To address suspected cross-contamination and a sequencing artifact, a later analysis removed a few hundred highly shared, low-generation-probability nucleotide sequences. In a later analysis, a clonal expansion index for each public chain was calculated from normalized within-repertoire ranks of inferred template counts. Generation probabilities in a later analysis came from a VDJ recombination model fitted to out-of-frame rearrangements, and those results were checked against IGoR. In a later analysis, TCR-TCR, TCR-HLA and TCR-CMV co-occurrence was scored with hypergeometric tests, and a repertoire-size bias correction was applied to TCR pairs. False discovery rates were estimated in a later analysis by permuting HLA or CMV assignments 20 times. In a later analysis, co-occurring TCRs were grouped using DBSCAN, and TCRdist sequence similarity was added for clustering within HLA-allele-positive subsets. Repertoires with fewer than 30,000 or more than 120,000 public chains were left out of co-occurrence clustering, as were a handful of repertoires with anomalous nucleotide sharing. TCRdb stores this immuneACCESS table with in-frame sequences only. Part of the clones is absent; in the studies checked, under half of the shortfall reflects unresolved V genes, and no reason is known for the rest. V, J and clone size were drawn from that table, and D and trimming were deduced from the DNA. This sample has about 160,000 clones in its table, and just under 80% of those were observed once. The ten top clones hold 9% to 10% of the sample.

Points the paper makes about the study in general: Because HLA typing was unavailable for some donors at each locus, only the typed subset was used in association tests. Sequencing depth was assumed to be roughly uniform across donors in the presence/absence analyses, though that assumption may not hold. Only TCR beta chains were sequenced in this cohort, and the absence of alpha or paired-chain data limited detectable features. The earlier analysis of around 600 of the donors excluded over 15 rarely observed V segments, including chromosome 9 orphons, because counts were too low. For the cohort, immune exposure information was limited to CMV serostatus. The study gave a list of under 200 TCR beta chains associated with cytomegalovirus. It was suggested by the authors that the approach could potentially be generalized to other disease states and immunological phenotypes. Across donors, most TCR sequences were observed very rarely, whereas some public TCRs were present in many individuals. In a later genetic analysis, fewer N-insertions in productive TCRs were reported among donors in an Asian-associated ancestry cluster than the roughly 670-donor mean. When HLA alleles, especially DR and DQ, strongly co-occurred, TCR associations were difficult to assign to individual alleles. A group of highly shared sequence variants was considered likely to be a technical artifact of the sequencing pipeline. In vitro tests confirmed that a few of the cytomegalovirus-associated TCR beta chains recognize cytomegalovirus antigens. In both the original and validation cohorts, the classifier was reported to diagnose cytomegalovirus status with high specificity and sensitivity. A further reported finding was that TCR beta sequences accurately predicted the HLA-A and HLA-B alleles for most subjects in the first cohort. In an earlier analysis of 587 of the donors, most TCR beta V segments appeared in productive rearrangements about 87% or about 30% of the time, broadly matching IMGT annotations. A later analysis found that HLA-associated TCR beta chains were more clonally expanded and had lower generation probabilities than equally common non-associated chains. An association between a missense DCLRE1C variant and V-gene and J-gene trimming of TCR beta chains was found in a later genetic analysis and replicated in an independent cohort. Some IMGT-functional V segments, including TRBV6-2 and TRBV6-3, could not be told apart with the 87-base-pair reads, so those segments were excluded. Linkage disequilibrium might explain the correlated functional status among segregating V segments, but an unknown experimental factor could not be ruled out. Specific HLA alleles were associated with roughly 16,000 TCR beta sequences at a false discovery rate of 0.05 in a later analysis. In a later analysis, TCR association rates were found to vary across HLA loci, with the most associated TCRs seen for DRB1 alleles and the fewest for HLA-C alleles. A later analysis reported that several top co-occurrence clusters appeared linked to parvovirus B19, influenza, CMV and Epstein-Barr virus. In a later analysis, most CMV-associated TCR beta chains were found to appear HLA-restricted, with HLA associations seemingly driven largely by CMV exposure.

Comments on this clone: It has no known antigen specificity. No base-level quality is on record; no much larger clone is a single base apart.

This sequence originates from a man younger than 35 in good health and CMV-seropositive. Sequencing used PBMCs. The chain is assembled from TRBV5-4 and TRBJ2-7; 9 nucleotides in the junction match TRBD2. The DNA sequence reads TGTGCCTTCAGCAGCGGGGGGCCAGGGAGGTACGAGCAGTACTTC. Its amino acids are CAFSSGGPGRYEQYF.